This T cell receptor beta chain was identified during a study of T cells in Graves' hyperthyroidism and ophthalmopathy. Ophthalmopathy patients had moderate-to-severe active disease, CAS ≥3, NOSPECS ≥4, and disease duration under 3 months. Together with thyroid ultrasound, orbital computed tomography, serum thyroxine and TRAb, clinical symptoms were used for diagnoses. PBMCs came from about 10 ml fresh peripheral blood. It was RNA transcripts that yielded the amplified TCR beta CDR3 regions. TCR CDR3 underwent first-round RT-PCR with the HTBI primer set. Via MiXCR, TCRdb re-called the multiplex PCR reads, giving one row per CDR3 protein. The data hold roughly 530,000 distinct CDR3 sequences, with roughly a sixth observed a single time. Study findings and constraints: Median prediction lead before ophthalmopathy onset was six to eight months with the model.

CDR1 and CDR2 (germline): KGHSH, LQKENI. V gave up 0 bases and J gave up 9 bases, with 15 bases separating them. The CDR3 is 15 residues long. There are many counts of this clonotype. What it recognizes is unknown. The TCR was taken from a woman under 30 with Graves' ophthalmopathy. What was sequenced was blood. V is TRBV18 and J is TRBJ2-1; TRBD1 or TRBD2 may be the D gene (7 bases each). The CDR3 region is CASSPPAQGGGEQFF. As DNA, the CDR3 is TGTGCCAGCTCACCACCGGCCCAGGGGGGGGGTGAGCAGTTCTTC.